A single sample is the source of the 27 T cell receptor beta chains below, sequenced in a study of cytomegalovirus exposure and HLA in healthy donors (dated by TCRdb to the late 2010s). Receptor libraries were prepared by the immunoSEQ multiplex PCR assay. A mixture of 60 forward primers for TCR Vbeta segments and 13 reverse primers for TCR Jbeta segments was used in the multiplex PCR. TCRdb stores this immuneACCESS table with in-frame sequences only. Part of the clones is absent; in the studies checked, under half of the shortfall reflects unresolved V genes, and no reason is known for the rest. Counted in this sample were 72,000 or so clones; roughly four fifths of them appeared once. About 7.4% of the sample lies in the top ten. Material: PBMCs. All receptors derive from a young woman in good health and CMV-seropositive.

This sequence joins TRBV5-1 and TRBJ2-1; D perhaps matches TRBD2 (6 bases). V was trimmed by 2 bases and J by 4 bases, leaving 13 bases between them. The CDR3 totals 15 residues. Germline CDR1 reads SGHRS; CDR2 reads YFSETQ. The CDR3 sequence is CASSFIGGGYNEQFF. The DNA of the CDR3 is TGCGCCAGCAGCTTCATCGGAGGAGGGTACAATGAGCAGTTCTTC.

The CDR3 nucleotides read TGTGCCAGCAGTTCCTGGACAGGGGTAAGCTCCTACAATGAGCAGTTCTTC. As protein: CASSSWTGVSSYNEQFF. This sequence joins TRBV28 and TRBJ2-1, with 9 positions matching TRBD1. This CDR3 has 17 amino acids. CDR1 is MDHEN and CDR2 is SYDVKM in the germline V gene. V shed 4 bases and J 0 bases; nucleotides not matched to a gene: 7. The whole variable domain, remainder taken from reference TRBV28 and TRBJ2-1, is DVKVTQSSRYLVKRTGEKVFLECVQDMDHENMFWYRQDPGLGLRLIYFSYDVKMKEKGDIPEGYSVSREKKERFSLILESASTNQTSMYLCASSSWTGVSSYNEQFFGPGTRLTVL.

The rearrangement links TRBV5-8 to TRBJ2-7; perhaps TRBD2 as D (6 bases). The germline V and J ends were trimmed by 9 bases and 3 bases, with 13 bases remaining between them. The CDR3 totals 12 residues. Germline CDR1 SGHTS, CDR2 YDEGEE. CDR3 in DNA: TGTGCCATTCCTTTGGGGGGCTACGAGCAGTACTTC. Translating it yields CAIPLGGYEQYF.

The chain recombines TRBV28 with TRBJ2-5; TRBD2 is a possible D gene (5 bases). The J call may be mistaken, given a closer DNA end match to TRBJ2-7. The length of the CDR3 is 19 residues. Germline values: CDR1 MDHEN, CDR2 SYDVKM. This CDR3 is CASSSPWTGSSPGSYEQYF. CDR3 bases: TGTGCCAGCAGTTCCCCCTGGACCGGATCATCCCCGGGATCCTACGAGCAGTACTTC.

V usage is TRBV28 and J usage is TRBJ2-6; no clear D. This CDR3 is built from 16 residues. V was clipped by 2 bases and J by 0 bases, with 8 bases between them. CDR1 is MDHEN and CDR2 is SYDVKM in the germline V gene. DNA for the CDR3: TGTGCCAGCAGTTTAGTGTATCCCTCTGGGGCCAACGTCCTGACTTTC. Its protein is CASSLVYPSGANVLTF.

In its sample, this clone was seen a few times. The chain links TRBV7-8 to TRBJ1-5; 10 bases fit TRBD1. V gave up 7 bases and J gave up 5 bases; unmatched junction bases: 5. The germline V gene encodes CDR1 SGHVS and CDR2 FQNEAQ. The CDR3 runs 14 residues. The CDR3 loop reads CASTGDRGYQPQHF. The CDR3 nucleotides are TGTGCCAGCACCGGGGACAGGGGTTATCAGCCCCAGCATTTT.

The chain employs TRBV5-4 and TRBJ2-7; 12 nucleotides match TRBD2. The germline V gene encodes CDR1 SGHNT and CDR2 YYREEE (reference sequence). V shed 2 bases and J 5 bases; nucleotides not matched to a gene: 5. The CDR3 has 15 residues. The CDR3 spells CASSFLAGGPNEQYF. The CDR3 nucleotides are TGTGCCAGCAGCTTCCTAGCGGGAGGGCCTAACGAGCAGTACTTC.

This clone has a handful of counts. This chain links TRBV11-2 with TRBJ1-4; 10 nucleotides align to TRBD1. In germline, CDR1 is SGHAT, CDR2 FQNNGV. V shed 1 base, J shed 5 bases, and the junction held 1 base outside the gene matches. The CDR3 is 15 amino acids. The CDR3 nucleotides are TGTGCCAGCAGCTTAGGGGGACAGGGGAATGAAAAACTGTTTTTT. Residues: CASSLGGQGNEKLFF.

The chain joins TRBV2 to TRBJ1-2; no clear D gene. Germline loops: CDR1 SNHLY, CDR2 FYNNEI. There are 14 residues in the CDR3. Trimming removed 8 bases from V and 1 base from J, with 14 bases in between. The CDR3 here is CASHPAGSNYGYTF. CDR3 DNA sequence: TGTGCCAGCCACCCTGCGGGCAGTAACTATGGCTACACCTTC.

The chain uses TRBV19 and TRBJ2-6; D is ambiguous. Per the germline V gene, CDR1 is LNHDA and CDR2 is SQIVND (reference sequence). This CDR3 contains 19 residues. Trimming shortened V by 1 base and J by 1 base, and 17 bases separated the two germline ends. The DNA for the CDR3 is TGTGCCAGTAGTATAGGGTGGCTGGGCTCCCCATCTGGGGCCAACGTCCTGACTTTC. Amino acid sequence: CASSIGWLGSPSGANVLTF.

The genes are TRBV7-2 and TRBJ1-3, with D perhaps TRBD1 (5 bases). The CDR3 runs 16 residues. Looked up from germline, CDR1 is SGHTA and CDR2 is FQGNSA. The germline V and J ends were trimmed by 5 bases and 0 bases, with 14 bases remaining between them. The CDR3 DNA reads as TGTGCCAGCAGCCCCCCGGGGGGTGACTCTGGAAACACCATATATTTT. Its translation is CASSPPGGDSGNTIYF. The full variable domain, its missing parts supplied by reference TRBV7-2 and TRBJ1-3, is GAGVSQSPSNKVTEKGKDVELRCDPISGHTALYWYRQSLGQGLEFLIYFQGNSAPDKSGLPSDRFSAERTGGSVSTLTIQRTQQEDSAVYLCASSPPGGDSGNTIYFGEGSWLTVV.

The chain joins TRBV28 to TRBJ1-5; perhaps TRBD1 as D (5 bases). The CDR3 spans 15 residues. Germline V CDR1 and CDR2: MDHEN, SYDVKM. The V end was cut by 6 bases, the J end by 6 bases, with 18 bases between. The CDR3 here is CASRTLGGVGQPQHF. The CDR3 coding sequence is TGTGCCAGCAGGACCCTCGGGGGTGTGGGTCAGCCCCAGCATTTT.

The chain combines TRBV2 with TRBJ2-2; 10 bases fit TRBD2. V was clipped by 4 bases and J by 2 bases; unmatched bases: 1. The CDR3 contains 15 residues. Germline CDR1 reads SNHLY; CDR2 reads FYNNEI. The CDR3 nucleotides are TGTGCCAGCAGTGTACTAGCGGGAAACACCGGGGAGCTGTTTTTT. The encoded protein is CASSVLAGNTGELFF.

The chain uses TRBV10-3 and TRBJ2-1; D not certain. V dropped 2 bases and J dropped 5 bases, with 4 bases sitting between them. The CDR3 loop spans 12 amino acids. CDR1 and CDR2 from the germline V gene are ENHRY and SYGVKD. CDR3 bases: TGTGCCATCAGTGAGGCAGACAATGAGCAGTTCTTC. Amino acid sequence: CAISEADNEQFF.

The chain joins TRBV10-1 to TRBJ2-7; TRBD1 aligns across 9 bases. CDR3 length: 14 amino acids. The germline V gene has CDR1 WNHNN and CDR2 SYGVQD (reference sequence). After removal of 8 bases from V and 5 bases from J, the junction contained 10 bases not matched to a gene. CDR3 sequence: CASLYGTGHHEQYF. CDR3 sequence (DNA): TGCGCCAGCTTGTACGGGACAGGGCACCACGAGCAGTACTTC.

As concerns this clone: Relative to the germline gene, one junction end is altered; a read error may explain this. V and J are TRBV7-7 and TRBJ2-7; no clear D gene. Germline V lookup: CDR1 SSHAT, CDR2 FNYEAQ (reference sequence). CDR3 length: 13 residues. The CDR3 coding sequence is TGTGCTAGCAGCTTAGGCAGGCACTACGAGCAGTACTTC. Protein sequence: CASSLGRHYEQYF.

The chain recombines TRBV5-6 with TRBJ2-7; a weak D match, TRBD2 (6 bases). Germline values: CDR1 SGHDT, CDR2 YYEEEE. The CDR3 extends over 15 amino acids. V was trimmed by 4 bases and J by 4 bases, leaving 18 bases between them. The CDR3 sequence: CASSQPIAEGYEQYF. The CDR3 bases are TGTGCCAGCAGCCAACCGATAGCGGAGGGGTACGAGCAGTACTTC.

The chain links TRBV11-2 to TRBJ1-1; D uncertain. The CDR3 length is 12 residues. Trimming removed 7 bases from V and 4 bases from J, with 10 bases in between. Germline CDR1 reads SGHAT; CDR2 reads FQNNGV. The CDR3 DNA follows: TGTGCCAGCACCACCCCCGGCACTGAAGCTTTCTTT. Translated: CASTTPGTEAFF.

The chain links TRBV5-6 to TRBJ1-4; 7 nucleotides agree with TRBD1. After removal of 4 bases from V and 2 bases from J, the junction contained 5 bases not matched to a gene. Germline assignment: CDR1 SGHDT and CDR2 YYEEEE. The CDR3 spans 15 residues. The chain's CDR3 is CASSLTGLTNEKLFF. In DNA, the CDR3 is TGTGCCAGCAGCCTGACAGGGTTGACTAATGAAAAACTGTTTTTT.

The rearrangement uses TRBV28 and TRBJ2-1; 9 bases fit TRBD2. Germline CDR1 and CDR2: MDHEN and SYDVKM. This CDR3 is built from 14 residues. The ends lost 8 bases at V and 4 bases at J; junction bases unmatched: 6. DNA for the CDR3: TGTGCCAGCGCCCCCAGCGGGAGGTACAATGAGCAGTTCTTC. This sequence encodes CASAPSGRYNEQFF.

The CDR3 nucleotides read TGTGCCAGTAGTATAGGTAGAACTGAAGCTTTCTTT. It encodes CASSIGRTEAFF. The chain joins TRBV19 to TRBJ1-1, with D unclear. Trimming cost V 1 base and J 5 bases, with 5 bases left between them. Germline V gene lookup returns CDR1 LNHDA and CDR2 SQIVND (reference sequence). The CDR3 covers 12 residues. The full variable domain, with the rest looked up from reference TRBV19 and TRBJ1-1, is DGGITQSPKYLFRKEGQNVTLSCEQNLNHDAMYWYRQDPGQGLRLIYYSQIVNDFQKGDIAEGYSVSREKKESFPLTVTSAQKNPTAFYLCASSIGRTEAFFGQGTRLTVV.

This clone came up a few times. The CDR3 sequence is CASSESTGTNTGELFF. The CDR3 bases are TGTGCCAGCAGCGAATCGACAGGGACGAACACCGGGGAGCTGTTTTTT. V and J are TRBV4-2 and TRBJ2-2; 7 bases match TRBD1. CDR3 length: 16 amino acids. The V gene's germline CDR1 is LGHNA and CDR2 YNFKEQ. The J segment lost 0 bases and the V segment lost 5 bases, leaving 6 bases of the junction unmatched.

V gene TRBV2 combines with J gene TRBJ2-3; possibly TRBD1 for D (6 bases). This CDR3 is built from 12 residues. V lost 4 bases to trimming and J lost 4 bases, with 6 bases between them. The germline V gene has CDR1 SNHLY and CDR2 FYNNEI. The CDR3 DNA follows: TGTGCCAGCAGTGCAGGGGCAGATACGCAGTATTTT. This codes for CASSAGADTQYF.

This clone was seen once. The junction departs from germline at one end; a sequencing error may be responsible. Other nucleotide sequences from this sample produce the same CDR3. The chain combines TRBV6-5 with TRBJ1-2; D gene ambiguous. This CDR3 comprises 13 residues. Germline lookup yields CDR1 MNHEY and CDR2 SVGAGI. CDR3 protein: CASSYSRDYGYTF. The CDR3 DNA follows: TGTGCCAGCAGTTACTCGAGAGACTATGGCTATACCTTC.

This chain links TRBV28 with TRBJ1-1; 7 bases agree with TRBD1. Trimming at V came to 7 bases and at J to 0 bases, leaving 8 bases not matched to a gene. The CDR3 spans 15 residues. CDR1 and CDR2 from the germline V gene are MDHEN and SYDVKM. The CDR3 is CASTKPRGLNTEAFF. CDR3 sequence (DNA): TGTGCCAGCACCAAACCGAGGGGGCTGAACACTGAAGCTTTCTTT.

V is TRBV12-5 and J is TRBJ2-2; D is possibly TRBD1 (5 bases). CDR1 and CDR2 from the germline V gene are LGHNT and FRNRAP. The CDR3 runs 15 residues. Trimming took off 3 bases at V and 3 bases at J, with 11 bases between the two ends. CDR3 residues: CASGLCRVDTGELFF. CDR3 bases: TGTGCTAGTGGTTTATGCAGGGTGGACACCGGGGAGCTGTTTTTT. The full variable domain, completed using reference TRBV12-5 and TRBJ2-2, is DARVTQTPRHKVTEMGQEVTMRCQPILGHNTVFWYRQTMMQGLELLAYFRNRAPLDDSGMPKDRFSAEMPDATLATLKIQPSEPRDSAVYFCASGLCRVDTGELFFGEGSRLTVL.

The J gene is TRBJ2-7, the V gene TRBV6-5, with TRBD1 identical over 12 bases. Losses at the gene ends were 11 bases for V and 4 bases for J; bases not matched to a gene: 9. The CDR3 extends over 14 amino acids. Germline CDR1 is MNHEY and CDR2 is SVGAGI. Here the CDR3 reads CASRGGQGAYEQYF. CDR3 nucleotide sequence: TGTGCCTCCCGGGGGGGACAGGGGGCGTACGAGCAGTACTTC.